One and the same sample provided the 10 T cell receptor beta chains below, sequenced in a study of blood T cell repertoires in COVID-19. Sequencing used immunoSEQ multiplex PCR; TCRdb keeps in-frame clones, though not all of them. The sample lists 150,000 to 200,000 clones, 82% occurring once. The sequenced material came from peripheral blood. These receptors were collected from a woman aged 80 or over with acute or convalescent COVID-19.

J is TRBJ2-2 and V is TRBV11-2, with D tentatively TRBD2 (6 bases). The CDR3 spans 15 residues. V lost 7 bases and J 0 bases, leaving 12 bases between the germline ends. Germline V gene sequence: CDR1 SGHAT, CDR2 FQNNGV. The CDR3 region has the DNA TGTGCCAGCACCCGTCCGGGGGCGAACACCGGGGAGCTGTTTTTT. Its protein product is CASTRPGANTGELFF.

The CDR3 here is CASSPGTSGREDETQYF. The CDR3 DNA reads TGTGCCAGCAGCCCAGGGACTAGCGGGAGGGAGGATGAGACCCAGTACTTC. The rearrangement uses TRBV7-9 and TRBJ2-5; 16 bases map to TRBD2. There are 17 residues in the CDR3. CDR1 and CDR2 (germline): SEHNR, FQNEAQ (reference sequence). Unmatched junction bases numbered 8, after V lost 5 bases and J lost 5 bases.

The CDR3 loop is CASSLNRGQGELFF. CDR3 DNA: TGCGCCAGCAGCTTGAACAGGGGGCAAGGGGAGCTGTTTTTT. The chain employs TRBV5-1 and TRBJ2-2; 9 nucleotides line up with TRBD1. CDR1 is SGHRS, CDR2 YFSETQ, per germline. The ends lost 1 base at V and 8 bases at J; junction bases unmatched: 3. The CDR3 contains 14 residues.

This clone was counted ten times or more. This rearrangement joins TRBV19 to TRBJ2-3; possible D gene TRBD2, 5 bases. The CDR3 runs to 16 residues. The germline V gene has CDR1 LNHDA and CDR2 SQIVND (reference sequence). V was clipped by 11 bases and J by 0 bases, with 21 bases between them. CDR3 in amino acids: CACQRSPGSSTDTQYF. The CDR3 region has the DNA TGTGCCTGTCAAAGGAGCCCGGGGTCAAGCACAGATACGCAGTATTTT.

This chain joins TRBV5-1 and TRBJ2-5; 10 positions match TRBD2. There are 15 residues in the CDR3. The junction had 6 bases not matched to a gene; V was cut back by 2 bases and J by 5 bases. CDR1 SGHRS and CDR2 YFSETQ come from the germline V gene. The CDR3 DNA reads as TGCGCCAGCAGCTTAGTAGCGGGAGGTTATGAGACCCAGTACTTC. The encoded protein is CASSLVAGGYETQYF. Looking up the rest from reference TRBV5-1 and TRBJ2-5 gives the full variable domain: KAGVTQTPRYLIKTRGQQVTLSCSPISGHRSVSWYQQTPGQGLQFLFEYFSETQRNKGNFPGRFSGRQFSNSRSEMNVSTLELGDSALYLCASSLVAGGYETQYFGPGTRLLVL.

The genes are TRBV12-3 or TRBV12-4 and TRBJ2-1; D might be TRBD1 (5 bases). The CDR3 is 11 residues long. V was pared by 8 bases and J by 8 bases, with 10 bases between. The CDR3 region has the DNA TGTGCCAGCGCCCAGGGTTATGAGCAGTTCTTC. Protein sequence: CASAQGYEQFF.

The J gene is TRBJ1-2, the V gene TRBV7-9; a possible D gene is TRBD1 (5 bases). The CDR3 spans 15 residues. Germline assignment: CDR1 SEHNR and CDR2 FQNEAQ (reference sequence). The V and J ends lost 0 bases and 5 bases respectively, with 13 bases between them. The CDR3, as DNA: TGTGCCAGCAGCTTAGCGGGGCTGGGGTTATATGGCTACACCTTC. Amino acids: CASSLAGLGLYGYTF.

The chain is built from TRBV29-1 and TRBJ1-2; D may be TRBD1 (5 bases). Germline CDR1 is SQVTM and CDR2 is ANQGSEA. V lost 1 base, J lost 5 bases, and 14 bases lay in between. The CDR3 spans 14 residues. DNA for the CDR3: TGCAGCGTTGAAGGAGTACGGGCAGGGTATGGCTACACCTTC. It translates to CSVEGVRAGYGYTF.

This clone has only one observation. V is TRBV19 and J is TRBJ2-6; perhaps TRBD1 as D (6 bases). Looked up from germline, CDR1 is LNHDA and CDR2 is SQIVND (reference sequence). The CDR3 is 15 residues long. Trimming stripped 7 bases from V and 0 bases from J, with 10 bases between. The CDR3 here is CASTAQGSGANVLTF. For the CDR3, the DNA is TGTGCCAGTACCGCACAGGGCTCTGGGGCCAACGTCCTGACTTTC.

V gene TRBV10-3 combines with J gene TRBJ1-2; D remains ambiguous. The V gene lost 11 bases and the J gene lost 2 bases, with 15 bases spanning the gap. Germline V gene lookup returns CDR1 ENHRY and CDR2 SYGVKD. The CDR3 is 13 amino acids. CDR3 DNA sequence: TGTGCCTCCGGAGGGCAACAGAACTATGGCTACACCTTC. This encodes CASGGQQNYGYTF.